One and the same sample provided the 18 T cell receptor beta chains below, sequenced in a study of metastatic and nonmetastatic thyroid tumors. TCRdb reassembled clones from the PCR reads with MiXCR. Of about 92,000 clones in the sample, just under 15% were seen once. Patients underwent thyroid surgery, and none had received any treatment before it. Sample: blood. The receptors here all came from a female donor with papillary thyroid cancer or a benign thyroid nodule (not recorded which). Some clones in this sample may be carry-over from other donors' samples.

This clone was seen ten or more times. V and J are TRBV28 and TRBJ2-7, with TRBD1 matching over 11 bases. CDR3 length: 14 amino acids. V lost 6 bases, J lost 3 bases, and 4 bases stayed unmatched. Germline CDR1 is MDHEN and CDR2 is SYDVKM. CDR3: CASSPGTGGYEQYF. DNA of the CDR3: TGTGCCAGCAGCCCGGGGACAGGGGGCTACGAGCAGTACTTC.

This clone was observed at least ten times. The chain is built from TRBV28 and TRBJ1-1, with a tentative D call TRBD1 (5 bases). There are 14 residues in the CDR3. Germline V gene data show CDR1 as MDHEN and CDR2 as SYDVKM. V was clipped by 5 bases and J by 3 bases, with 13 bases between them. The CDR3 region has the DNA TGTGCCAGCAGTACGGGACTGGAGGACACTGAAGCTTTCTTT. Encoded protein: CASSTGLEDTEAFF.

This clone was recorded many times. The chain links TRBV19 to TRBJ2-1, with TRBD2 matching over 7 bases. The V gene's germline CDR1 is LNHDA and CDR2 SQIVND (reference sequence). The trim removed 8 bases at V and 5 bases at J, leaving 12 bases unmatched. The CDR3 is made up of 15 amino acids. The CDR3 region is CASRSLGRDDNEQFF. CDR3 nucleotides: TGTGCCAGTCGCTCACTAGGGAGGGACGACAATGAGCAGTTCTTC.

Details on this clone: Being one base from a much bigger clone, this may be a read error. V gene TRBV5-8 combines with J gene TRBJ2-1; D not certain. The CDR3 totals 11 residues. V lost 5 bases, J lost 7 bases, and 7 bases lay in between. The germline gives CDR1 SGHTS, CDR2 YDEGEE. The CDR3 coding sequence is TGTGCCAGCAGACTCGTAAATGAGCAGTTCTTC. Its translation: CASRLVNEQFF.

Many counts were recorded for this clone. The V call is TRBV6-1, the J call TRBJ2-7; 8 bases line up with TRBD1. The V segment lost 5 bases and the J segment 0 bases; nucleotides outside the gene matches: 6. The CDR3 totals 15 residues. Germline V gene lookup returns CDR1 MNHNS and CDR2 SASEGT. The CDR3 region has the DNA TGTGCCAGCAGTCCCACCGGACAGGGCTCCTACGAGCAGTACTTC. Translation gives CASSPTGQGSYEQYF.

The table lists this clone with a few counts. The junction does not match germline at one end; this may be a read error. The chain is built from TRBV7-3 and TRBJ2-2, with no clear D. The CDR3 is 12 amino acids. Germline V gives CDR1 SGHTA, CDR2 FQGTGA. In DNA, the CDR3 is TGTGCCAGCAGCTTCATCACCGTGGAGCTGTTTTTT. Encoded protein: CASSFITVELFF.

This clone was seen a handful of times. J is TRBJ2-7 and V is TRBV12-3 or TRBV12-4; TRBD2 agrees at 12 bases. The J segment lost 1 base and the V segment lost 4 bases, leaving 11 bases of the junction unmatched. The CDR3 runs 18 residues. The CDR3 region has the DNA TGTGCCAGCAGTTGGACTAGCGGGGCGCAAATGTCATCCTACGAGCAGTACTTC. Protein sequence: CASSWTSGAQMSSYEQYF.

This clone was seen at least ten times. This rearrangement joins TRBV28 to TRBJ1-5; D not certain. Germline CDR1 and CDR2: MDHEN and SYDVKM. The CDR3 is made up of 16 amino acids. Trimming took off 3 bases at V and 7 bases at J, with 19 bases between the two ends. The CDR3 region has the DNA TGTGCCAGCAGTTTCCCCCCTTTTGTTTCTCGCCAGCCCCAGCATTTT. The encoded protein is CASSFPPFVSRQPQHF.

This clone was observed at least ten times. The CDR3 DNA reads TGCAGTGCTGACATGACAGGGAAGAGGATGAACACTGAAGCTTTCTTT. This sequence encodes CSADMTGKRMNTEAFF. The rearrangement uses TRBV20-1 and TRBJ1-1; 7 nucleotides align to TRBD1. Germline CDR1 DFQATT, CDR2 SNEGSKA (reference sequence). This CDR3 spans 16 amino acids. The J segment lost 0 bases and the V segment lost 5 bases, leaving 12 bases of the junction unmatched.

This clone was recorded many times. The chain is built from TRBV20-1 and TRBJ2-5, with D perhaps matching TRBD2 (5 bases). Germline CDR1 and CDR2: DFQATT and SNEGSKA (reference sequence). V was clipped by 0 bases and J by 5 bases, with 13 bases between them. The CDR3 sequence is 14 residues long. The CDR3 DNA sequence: TGCAGTGCTAGAGATCTAGGGAGCTCGGAGACCCAGTACTTC. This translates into CSARDLGSSETQYF.

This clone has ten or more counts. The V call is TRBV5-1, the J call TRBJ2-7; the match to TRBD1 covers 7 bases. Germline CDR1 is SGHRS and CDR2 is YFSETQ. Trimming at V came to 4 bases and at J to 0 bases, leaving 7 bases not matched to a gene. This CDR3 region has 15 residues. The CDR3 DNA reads TGCGCCAGCAGCCTCCGCCGGGACAGCTCCTACGAGCAGTACTTC. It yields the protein CASSLRRDSSYEQYF.

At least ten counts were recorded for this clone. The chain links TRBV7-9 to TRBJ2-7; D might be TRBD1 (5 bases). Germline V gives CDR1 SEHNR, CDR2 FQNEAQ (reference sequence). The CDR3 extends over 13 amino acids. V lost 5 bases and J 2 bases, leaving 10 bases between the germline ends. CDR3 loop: CASSQGAAYEQYF. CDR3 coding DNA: TGTGCCAGCAGCCAAGGGGCCGCCTACGAGCAGTACTTC. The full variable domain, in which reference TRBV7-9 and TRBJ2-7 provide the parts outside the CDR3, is DTGVSQNPRHKITKRGQNVTFRCDPISEHNRLYWYRQTLGQGPEFLTYFQNEAQLEKSRLLSDRFSAERPKGSFSTLEIQRTEQGDSAMYLCASSQGAAYEQYFGPGTRLTVT.

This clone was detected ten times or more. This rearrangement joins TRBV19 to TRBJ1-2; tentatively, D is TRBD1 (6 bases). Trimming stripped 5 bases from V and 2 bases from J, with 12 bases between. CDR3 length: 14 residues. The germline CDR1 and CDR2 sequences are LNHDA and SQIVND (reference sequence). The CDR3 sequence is CASSGQGRNYGYTF. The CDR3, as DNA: TGTGCCAGTAGTGGGCAGGGGCGGAACTATGGCTACACCTTC.

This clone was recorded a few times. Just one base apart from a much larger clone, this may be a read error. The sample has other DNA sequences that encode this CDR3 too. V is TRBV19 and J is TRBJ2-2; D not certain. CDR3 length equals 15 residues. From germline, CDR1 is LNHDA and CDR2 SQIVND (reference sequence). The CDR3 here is CASKVPGLRAGELFF. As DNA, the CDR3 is TGCGCCAGTAAGGTCCCTGGTCTCCGGGCCGGGGAGCTGTTTTTT.

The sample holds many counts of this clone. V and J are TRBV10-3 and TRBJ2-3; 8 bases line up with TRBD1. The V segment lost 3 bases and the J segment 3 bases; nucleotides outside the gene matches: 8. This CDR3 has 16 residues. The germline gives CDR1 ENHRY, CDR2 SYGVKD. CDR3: CAISDPDRESTDTQYF. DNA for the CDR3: TGTGCCATCAGTGACCCGGACAGGGAGTCTACAGATACGCAGTATTTT.

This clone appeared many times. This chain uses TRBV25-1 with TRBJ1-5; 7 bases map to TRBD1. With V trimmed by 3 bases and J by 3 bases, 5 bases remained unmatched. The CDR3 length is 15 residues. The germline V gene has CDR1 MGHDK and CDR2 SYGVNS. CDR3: CASSDAGTVNQPQHF. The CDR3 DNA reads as TGTGCCAGCAGTGACGCCGGGACAGTCAATCAGCCCCAGCATTTT.

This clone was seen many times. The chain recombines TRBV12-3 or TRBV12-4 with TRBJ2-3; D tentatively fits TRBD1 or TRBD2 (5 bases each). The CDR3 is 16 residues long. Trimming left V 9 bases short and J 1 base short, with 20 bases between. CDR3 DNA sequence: TGTGCCAGTAAAGACGCTCCTCAGGGAGGCACAGATACGCAGTATTTT. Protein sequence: CASKDAPQGGTDTQYF.

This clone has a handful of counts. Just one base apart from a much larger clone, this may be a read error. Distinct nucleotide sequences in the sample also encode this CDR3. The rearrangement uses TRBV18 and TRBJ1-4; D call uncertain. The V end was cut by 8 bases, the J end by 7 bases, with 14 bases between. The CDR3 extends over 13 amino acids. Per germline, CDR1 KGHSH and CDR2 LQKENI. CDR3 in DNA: TGTGCCAGCACGCCCTGGGGATCTGAAAAACTGTTTTTT. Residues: CASTPWGSEKLFF.